This T cell receptor beta chain was profiled in a study of T cell responses to AZD1222 COVID-19 vaccine. The CDR3 runs 16 residues. The V gene's germline CDR1 is MGHDK and CDR2 SYGVNS. The data were produced by immunoSEQ multiplex PCR, yet TCRdb's version contains in-frame clones alone and is incomplete. This sample has roughly 70,000 clones, with 85% found just once. This clone was counted a single time. Relative to the germline gene, one junction end is altered; a read error may explain this. This chain joins TRBV25-1 and TRBJ2-2, with a tentative D call TRBD2 (7 bases). Specimen: peripheral blood, collected on day 0 of AZD1222 vaccination. The TCR originated in an adult in good health. Here the CDR3 DNA reads TGTGCCAGCAGTAAATACGGGGGGCAGAACACCGGGGAGCTGTTTTTT. Translation gives CASSKYGGQNTGELFF.